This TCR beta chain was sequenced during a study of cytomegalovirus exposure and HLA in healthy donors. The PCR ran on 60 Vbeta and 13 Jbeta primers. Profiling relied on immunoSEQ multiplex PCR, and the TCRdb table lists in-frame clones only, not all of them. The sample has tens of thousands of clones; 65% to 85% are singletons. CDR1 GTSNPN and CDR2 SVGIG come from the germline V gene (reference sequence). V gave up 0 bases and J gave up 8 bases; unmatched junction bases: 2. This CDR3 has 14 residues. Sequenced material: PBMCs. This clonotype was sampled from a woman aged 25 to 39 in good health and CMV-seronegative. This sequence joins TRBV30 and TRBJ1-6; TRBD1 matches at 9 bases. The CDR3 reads CAWSVWDRDSPLHF. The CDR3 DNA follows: TGTGCCTGGAGTGTATGGGACAGGGATTCACCCCTCCACTTT.